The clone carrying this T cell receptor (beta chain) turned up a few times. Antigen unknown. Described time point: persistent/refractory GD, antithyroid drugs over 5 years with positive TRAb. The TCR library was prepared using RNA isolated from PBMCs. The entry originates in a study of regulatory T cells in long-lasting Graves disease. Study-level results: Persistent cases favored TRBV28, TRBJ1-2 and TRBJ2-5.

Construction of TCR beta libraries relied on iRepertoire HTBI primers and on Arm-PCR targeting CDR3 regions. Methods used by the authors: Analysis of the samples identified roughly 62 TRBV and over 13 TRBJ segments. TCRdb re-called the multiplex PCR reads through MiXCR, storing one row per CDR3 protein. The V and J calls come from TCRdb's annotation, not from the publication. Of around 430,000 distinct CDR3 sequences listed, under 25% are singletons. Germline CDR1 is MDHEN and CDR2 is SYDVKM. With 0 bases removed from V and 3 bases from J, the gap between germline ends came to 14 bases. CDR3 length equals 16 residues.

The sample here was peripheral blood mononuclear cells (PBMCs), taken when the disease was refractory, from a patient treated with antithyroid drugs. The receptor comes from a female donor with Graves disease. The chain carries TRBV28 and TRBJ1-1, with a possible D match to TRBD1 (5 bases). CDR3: CASSLWETLGDTEAFF. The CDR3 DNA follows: TGTGCCAGCAGTTTATGGGAAACATTGGGGGACACTGAAGCTTTCTTT.